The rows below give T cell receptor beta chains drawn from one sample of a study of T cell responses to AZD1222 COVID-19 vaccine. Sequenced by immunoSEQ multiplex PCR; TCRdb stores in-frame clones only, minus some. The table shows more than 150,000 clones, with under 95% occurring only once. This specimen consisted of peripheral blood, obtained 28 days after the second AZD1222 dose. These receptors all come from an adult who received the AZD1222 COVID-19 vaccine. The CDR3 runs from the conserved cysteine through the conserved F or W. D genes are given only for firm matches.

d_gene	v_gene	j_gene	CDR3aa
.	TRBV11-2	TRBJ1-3	CASSSRGNTIYF
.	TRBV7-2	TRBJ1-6	CASSLEVVLGSYNSPLHF
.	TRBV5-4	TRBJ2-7	CASSLSPAPYEQYF
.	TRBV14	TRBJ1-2	CASSGYGEAKGGYTF
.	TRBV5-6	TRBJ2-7	CASSEGWDPSYEQYF
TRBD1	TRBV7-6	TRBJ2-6	CASSLTGERSGANVLTF
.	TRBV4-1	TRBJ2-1	CASSQATTARQFF
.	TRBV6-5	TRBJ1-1	CAGRGPPGTEAFF
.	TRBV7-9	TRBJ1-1	CASSLEYGNTEAFF
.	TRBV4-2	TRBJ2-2	CASSQEGQGYAGELFF
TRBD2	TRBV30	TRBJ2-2	CAWSVRLAGNTGELFF
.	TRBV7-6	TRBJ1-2	CASSPLGNYGYTF
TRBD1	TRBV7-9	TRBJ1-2	CASSLADREGGYTF
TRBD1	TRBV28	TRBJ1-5	CASSLGQGMGQPQHF
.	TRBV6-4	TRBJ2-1	CASSDQGVGGEQFF
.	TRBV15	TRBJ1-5	CATPLGMQPQHF
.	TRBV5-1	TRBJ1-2	CASSLGGSGGYTF
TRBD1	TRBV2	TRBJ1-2	CASSPPGQVYGYTF
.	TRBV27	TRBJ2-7	CASSPVGLTNPEQYF
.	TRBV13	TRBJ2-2	CAISAFTGELFF
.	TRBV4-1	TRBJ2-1	CASSQSGYNEQFF
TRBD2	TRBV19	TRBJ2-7	CASSMLAGGYEQYF
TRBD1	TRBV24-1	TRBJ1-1	CATSVTGGSEAFF
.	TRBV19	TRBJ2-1	CASDSTGGHNEQFF
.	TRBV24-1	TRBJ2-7	CATSETGDRNSYEQYF
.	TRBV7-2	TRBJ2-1	CASSLAPPYNEQFF
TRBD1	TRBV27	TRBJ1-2	CASKRQGDYGYTF
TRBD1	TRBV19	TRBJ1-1	CASSIPRTGKTEAFF
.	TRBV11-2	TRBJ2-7	CASSLVADFSYEQYF
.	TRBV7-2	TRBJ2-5	CASSLSRSQETQYF
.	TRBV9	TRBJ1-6	CASSVDTPNNSPLHF
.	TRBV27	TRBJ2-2	CASSIEGQATGELFF
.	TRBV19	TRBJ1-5	CASTMGGAYSNQPQHF
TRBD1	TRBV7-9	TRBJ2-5	CASSSWTGEETQYF
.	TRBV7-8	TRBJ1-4	CASSLETPLGLFF